What follows is one T cell receptor beta chain and its context. Each CDR3 protein gets one entry after TCRdb re-called the 5' RACE reads with MiXCR. The sample holds 400,000 to 550,000 distinct CDR3 sequences, approximately 15% seen once. This record comes from a study of identical twins. Another study also made use of these data, one on yellow fever vaccine responses in identical twins.

The sample comprised CD4+ T cells sorted from blood. The receptor was isolated from a woman younger than 30 in good health.

This chain's CDR3 is CSASLGNYGYTF. CDR3 DNA sequence: TGCAGTGCTAGTCTGGGGAACTATGGCTACACCTTC. The chain employs TRBV20-1 and TRBJ1-2; no clear D gene. The V gene lost 3 bases and the J gene lost 2 bases, with 7 bases spanning the gap. Per the germline V gene, CDR1 is DFQATT and CDR2 is SNEGSKA (reference sequence). The CDR3 has 12 amino acids.